Each of the 14 T cell receptor beta chains below was sequenced from the same sample in a study of cytomegalovirus exposure and HLA in healthy donors. Primers for the PCR totalled 60 Vbeta and 13 Jbeta. Sequencing was performed with immunoSEQ multiplex PCR; in TCRdb, only in-frame clones are kept and a portion is missing. The profile covers approximately 120,000 clones, with around three quarters appearing a single time and less than 15% taken by the ten largest. The sequenced material came from PBMCs. The receptors here all came from a woman aged 55-69 years in good health and CMV-seropositive.

This chain joins TRBV30 and TRBJ1-3; no firm D call. Deletions cut 8 bases from V and 8 bases from J, with 10 bases between. The CDR3 has 10 residues. The germline gives CDR1 GTSNPN, CDR2 SVGIG (reference sequence). CDR3 sequence reads: CAGGVYTIYF. As DNA, the CDR3 is TGTGCCGGCGGGGTATACACCATATATTTT.

The chain links TRBV30 to TRBJ2-7, with 15 bases identical to TRBD2. Trimming removed 3 bases from V and 6 bases from J; junction bases left unmatched: 6. Per the germline V gene, CDR1 is GTSNPN and CDR2 is SVGIG (reference sequence). CDR3 length: 15 amino acids. This chain's CDR3 is CAWSLGLAGGGEQYF. Written as DNA, the CDR3 is TGTGCCTGGAGCCTGGGACTAGCGGGAGGAGGCGAGCAGTACTTC.

V gene TRBV7-9 combines with J gene TRBJ2-1; 11 nucleotides line up with TRBD2. V trimming: 10 bases; J trimming: 8 bases; junction bases outside the gene matches: 10. CDR1 is SEHNR and CDR2 is FQNEAQ in the germline V gene (reference sequence). The CDR3 is 14 amino acids. CDR3 amino acids: CATSVSGGADEQFF. The CDR3 DNA follows: TGTGCCACCTCGGTTAGCGGGGGGGCTGATGAGCAGTTCTTC.

V is TRBV29-1 and J is TRBJ2-7; the D is unclear. The length of the CDR3 is 12 residues. CDR1 and CDR2 from the germline V gene are SQVTM and ANQGSEA. V gave up 4 bases and J gave up 3 bases, with 10 bases separating them. CDR3 sequence reads: CSVVWQNYEQYF. For the CDR3, the DNA is TGCAGCGTTGTTTGGCAAAACTACGAGCAGTACTTC.

This clone was seen just once. The chain carries TRBV7-2 and TRBJ2-2; tentative D call: TRBD2 (5 bases). The CDR3 sequence is 16 residues long. CDR1 is SGHTA and CDR2 is FQGNSA in the germline V gene. Trimming cost V 1 base and J 6 bases, with 15 bases left between them. CDR3 sequence (DNA): TGTGCCAGCAGCTTAGTGTCATCCGGGGTTTCCGGGGAGCTGTTTTTT. Translation gives CASSLVSSGVSGELFF. Based on the CDR3 plus reference TRBV7-2 and TRBJ2-2, the full variable domain is GAGVSQSPSNKVTEKGKDVELRCDPISGHTALYWYRQSLGQGLEFLIYFQGNSAPDKSGLPSDRFSAERTGGSVSTLTIQRTQQEDSAVYLCASSLVSSGVSGELFFGEGSRLTVL.

V usage is TRBV5-1 and J usage is TRBJ2-3; TRBD2 matches at 10 bases. J was trimmed by 2 bases and V by 0 bases; bases with no gene match: 12. The CDR3 extends over 19 amino acids. CDR1 SGHRS and CDR2 YFSETQ come from the germline V gene. The CDR3 bases are TGCGCCAGCAGCTTGGCGGCTAGCGGGGGTTCTTTATACACAGATACGCAGTATTTT. Amino acids: CASSLAASGGSLYTDTQYF.

This sequence joins TRBV5-4 and TRBJ1-2; tentatively, D is TRBD1 (5 bases). Between the trimmed V and J ends, which lost 4 bases and 7 bases, there was a span of 14 bases. CDR1 is SGHNT, CDR2 YYREEE, per germline (reference sequence). The CDR3 is 13 amino acids. The CDR3 DNA reads as TGTGCCAGCAGCACCGACCAAAGGGGTGGCTACACCTTC. Amino acids: CASSTDQRGGYTF.

The chain employs TRBV4-2 and TRBJ1-2, with D maybe TRBD1 (5 bases). Trimming stripped 5 bases from V and 6 bases from J, with 22 bases between. The CDR3 loop spans 16 amino acids. Germline values: CDR1 LGHNA, CDR2 YNFKEQ. CDR3 region: CASSNTGTGRGHGYTF. Here the CDR3 DNA reads TGTGCCAGCAGCAACACGGGCACGGGGAGGGGACATGGCTACACCTTC.

The chain employs TRBV7-2 and TRBJ1-2, with unresolved D. Trimming removed 8 bases at V and 8 bases at J, with 12 bases between. CDR3 length: 11 amino acids. Germline CDR1 reads SGHTA; CDR2 reads FQGNSA. The CDR3 DNA sequence: TGTGCCAGCGCGTCCGTCAGGGGCTACACCTTC. It encodes CASASVRGYTF.

The chain couples TRBV4-2 to TRBJ2-5; 9 nucleotides line up with TRBD2. Per the germline V gene, CDR1 is LGHNA and CDR2 is YNFKEQ. The V and J ends lost 0 bases and 2 bases, in that order; junction bases with no gene match: 13. There are 19 residues in the CDR3. CDR3 in amino acids: CASSQDGLAGRPYQETQYF. The CDR3, as DNA: TGTGCCAGCAGCCAAGATGGGCTAGCGGGGCGGCCGTATCAAGAGACCCAGTACTTC.

The count of this clone is one. The chain recombines TRBV21-1 with TRBJ2-3; the DNA was not compared with TRBD2, the D call given in the table. TRBV21-1 is termed a pseudogene. This CDR3 comprises 22 residues. The CDR3 loop reads CASSKAWATSGIGRKRTDTQYF. The CDR3 coding sequence is TGTGCCAGCAGCAAAGCGTGGGCGACTAGCGGGATTGGGCGAAAAAGGACAGATACGCAGTATTTT.

The chain carries TRBV5-6 and TRBJ2-5, with D possibly TRBD2 on 6 matching bases. The J call could be wrong; TRBJ2-7 is a better fit for the DNA end. The CDR3 has 14 residues. CDR1 is SGHDT, CDR2 YYEEEE, per germline. The CDR3: CASTAGLVNYEQYF. As DNA, the CDR3 is TGTGCCAGCACCGCGGGACTCGTCAACTACGAGCAGTACTTC.

This clone turned up a few times. The V call is TRBV12-5, the J call TRBJ2-3; 8 bases map to TRBD2. CDR1 is LGHNT, CDR2 FRNRAP, per germline. The CDR3 runs 15 residues. The J segment lost 8 bases and the V segment lost 6 bases, leaving 13 bases of the junction unmatched. CDR3: CASGLPAGGRGTQYF. The CDR3 DNA follows: TGTGCTAGTGGACTACCTGCGGGGGGCCGGGGTACGCAGTATTTT.

This chain's CDR3 is CASSEPHGTGVQPQHF. CDR3 sequence (DNA): TGTGCCAGCAGTGAACCGCATGGGACAGGGGTTCAGCCCCAGCATTTT. This rearrangement joins TRBV2 to TRBJ1-5, with 10 positions matching TRBD1. CDR3 size: 16 residues. Per the germline V gene, CDR1 is SNHLY and CDR2 is FYNNEI. V dropped 2 bases and J dropped 6; count of bases not matched to a gene: 7.